The present entry profiles one T cell receptor beta chain with its context. The entry originates in a study of response to subunit inactivated influenza vaccine. TCRdb independently ran MiXCR on the RT-PCR reads; one entry per CDR3 protein. The table has around 760,000 distinct CDR3 sequences, about 15% seen once. CDR3 length: 13 amino acids. Germline CDR1 is SGHVS and CDR2 is FQNEAQ. Trimming cost V 5 bases and J 7 bases; bases outside gene matches: 7. The starting material was PBMCs from blood, obtained 14 to 15 days before vaccination. The sequence was collected from a middle-aged man who received an inactivated influenza vaccine. The chain employs TRBV7-8 and TRBJ2-7; 8 bases align to TRBD2. The CDR3 region has the DNA TGTGCCAGCAGCGTTGGACTAGCATGGGAGCAGTACTTC. Amino acid sequence: CASSVGLAWEQYF.